The TCR beta chain under discussion was sequenced for a study of T cell responses to AZD1222 COVID-19 vaccine (dated by TCRdb to the early 2020s). Context from the whole study: AZD1222 recipients given second doses at about 4 weeks or at about 12 weeks were pooled, since spike-specific TCR depth and breadth were not found to differ between the two schedules. TCR sequencing covered 233 trial participants: 207 given two doses of AZD1222 and about 26 given two doses of MenACWY control vaccine. Trial participants were enrolled into age subgroups of 18-55, 56-69 and 70-plus years, which contained about 160, 30 and 59 TCR-sequenced participants, respectively. Results and caveats for the whole study, not just this receptor: Because no day 14 peak-response samples were available, repertoires were characterized only after the peak T cell response. The 56-69-year group was small, and its depth increase did not reach significance, likely because of low power. CD4 TCRs associated with the vaccine covered the entire spike protein, and the dominant responses were in regions 160-218 and 743-854. Epitopes outside the regions mutated in the B.1.351 and B.1.1.7 variants were reportedly recognized by nearly half of the unique spike-specific TCRs. Participants were mostly white British and included more females than males, and it was suggested by the authors that clonal diversity may have been underestimated. Conclusions about previously exposed vaccinees are limited because only a handful of AZD1222 recipients were SARS-CoV-2 seropositive at baseline. Spike-specific TCR breadth and depth rose significantly after two AZD1222 doses compared with day 0 and with MenACWY recipients.

On this clone: The antigen it recognizes is unknown. One end of the junction does not line up with germline, which may come from a read error.

The CDR3 regions of human TCRbeta chains were analyzed by immunosequencing. In the original analysis: Repertoire TCRs were checked for matches against a reference library of SARS-CoV-2-specific TCRs that had been generated using the MIRA antigen-specificity platform. Breadth was defined as the fraction of unique TCRs that were SARS-CoV-2-associated, and depth was defined as the fraction of total T cells that were SARS-CoV-2-associated. Using the MIRA data, each spike-specific TCR was assigned both to the spike region to which the TCR was reactive and to a CD4 or CD8 class. Log10-transformed breadth and depth values were compared by one-way ANOVA with Sidak's multiple comparisons tests. Entries here come from immuneACCESS through TCRdb and include only in-frame sequences with V and J called. Some clones fail to appear in such tables; in the studies checked, an unresolved V gene covers under half of the shortfall, and the cause of the remainder is unknown. The D gene and trimming were derived from the DNA, and the V and J assignments and clone size from that table. Recorded for this sample are 100,000 to 120,000 clones; around 90% of them occurred a single time. The top ten clonotypes cover roughly 3.2% of the sample.

The time point label on this specimen signifies: baseline before first vaccination. Vaccinee samples were obtained from the UK trials COV001 and COV002, which included a single-blind randomized controlled phase 2/3 trial of AZD1222 (ChAdOx1 nCoV-19) in healthy adults. For TCRbeta chain sequencing, PBMC samples from trial participants were taken at day 0 and at day 28 after the second dose. Source: peripheral blood, taken on day 0 of AZD1222 vaccination. The clonotype originates from an adult in good health.

The DNA sequence reads TGTGCTAGCAGCCCCCGGACAGGGGCCGTTAATGAGCAGTTCTTC. The resulting protein is CASSPRTGAVNEQFF. The rearrangement joined TRBV7-7 to TRBJ2-1; TRBD1 lines up with 9 middle nucleotides. The CDR3 holds 15 amino acids from the cysteine to the phenylalanine. Of all the DNA, just the CDR3 is kept, 45 bases in frame from base 1. Sequences SSHAT (CDR1) and FNYEAQ (CDR2) are obtained from the germline V gene (reference sequence).